Only a few counts were recorded for the clone carrying this T cell receptor beta chain. The antigen is not known. The data were taken from a study of T-cell memory formation after mild COVID-19. Overall study results and limits: Day 15 to 85 contracting clones showed balanced CD4/CD8; later expanders leaned CD4+.

UMIs and sample barcodes were carried by the TCR alpha and TCR beta cDNA libraries that 5'RACE produced using constant-segment primers. MiXCR, run by TCRdb on the 5' RACE reads, gives a single entry per CDR3 protein. Here the sample spans hundreds of thousands of distinct CDR3 sequences, roughly 18% being singletons. The CDR3 totals 16 residues. Per germline, CDR1 SGHTA and CDR2 FQGTGA. The ends lost 1 base at V and 3 bases at J; junction bases unmatched: 5. The sample was PBMCs or a T cell subset sorted from them (not recorded which). The receptor was derived from an adult woman who had mild COVID-19 (a few samples of this study predate the infection). Cell type and time point are not known. The chain carries TRBV7-3 and TRBJ2-1, with TRBD2 matching 8 bases. The CDR3 region is CASSLISGDYYNEQFF. CDR3 bases: TGTGCCAGCAGCTTAATTAGCGGGGATTACTACAATGAGCAGTTCTTC. The entire variable domain, with the rest obtained from reference TRBV7-3 and TRBJ2-1, is as follows: GAGVSQTPSNKVTEKGKYVELRCDPISGHTALYWYRQSLGQGPEFLIYFQGTGAADDSGLPNDRFFAVRPEGSVSTLKIQRTERGDSAVYLCASSLISGDYYNEQFFGPGTRLTVL.